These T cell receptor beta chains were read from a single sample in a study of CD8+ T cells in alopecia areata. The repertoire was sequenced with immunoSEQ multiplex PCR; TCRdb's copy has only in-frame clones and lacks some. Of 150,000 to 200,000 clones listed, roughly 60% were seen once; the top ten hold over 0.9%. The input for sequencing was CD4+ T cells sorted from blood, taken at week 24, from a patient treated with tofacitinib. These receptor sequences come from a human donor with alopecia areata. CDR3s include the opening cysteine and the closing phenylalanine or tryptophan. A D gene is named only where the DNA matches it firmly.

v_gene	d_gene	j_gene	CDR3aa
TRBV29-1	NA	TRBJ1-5	CSVEVGGGGQPQHF
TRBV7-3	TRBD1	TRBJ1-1	CASSTGALNTEAFF
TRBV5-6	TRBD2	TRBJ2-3	CASRQGLASLTDTQYF
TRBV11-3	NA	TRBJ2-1	CASSFGEYSKDEQFF
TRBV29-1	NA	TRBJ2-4	CSVAQRLGKNIQYF
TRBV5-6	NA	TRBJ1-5	CASSSPQGTQHF
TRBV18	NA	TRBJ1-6	CASSPLSGGEDNSPLHF
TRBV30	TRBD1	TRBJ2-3	CAWGDRDTQYF
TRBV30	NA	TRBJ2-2	CAWRYRTGELFF
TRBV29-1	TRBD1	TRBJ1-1	CSVSRTGKGTEAFF
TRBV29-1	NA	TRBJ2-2	CSGGTSTGELFF
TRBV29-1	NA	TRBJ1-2	CSVGPRQTYGYTF
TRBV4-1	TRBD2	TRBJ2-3	CASSHTLAGTDTQYF
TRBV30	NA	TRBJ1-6	CAWSMSQLSPLHF
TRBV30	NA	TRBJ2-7	CAWSDLIEQYF
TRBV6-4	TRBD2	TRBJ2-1	CASSTGTSGNNEQFF
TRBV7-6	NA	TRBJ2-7	CASSSAKNNYEQYF
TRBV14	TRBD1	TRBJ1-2	CASSQETGRYSGYTF
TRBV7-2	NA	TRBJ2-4	CASSLPGGEGNIQYF
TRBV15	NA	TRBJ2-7	CATSRGIEGSYF
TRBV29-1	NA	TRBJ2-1	CSVWGQRGYNEQFF
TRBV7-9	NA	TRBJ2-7	CASSLVGGGQSSYEQYF
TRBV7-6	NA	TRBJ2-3	CASSLGGALPSDTQYF
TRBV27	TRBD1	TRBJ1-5	CASSLTGQGSNQPQHF
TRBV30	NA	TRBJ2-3	CAWSRSIGSVDTQYF